The clone carrying this TCR beta chain was recorded at least ten times. Its antigen is not known. The data were taken from a study of Graves' ophthalmopathy and Graves' hyperthyroidism. Overall study results and limits: Among expanded thyroid clonotypes above 0.001 frequency, most also occurred in blood.

None of the included patients had other autoimmune diseases, uncontrolled infections, pregnancy or lactation, as these led to exclusion. PBMCs had their origin in fresh peripheral blood (approximately 9.9 ml). Amplification of the TCR beta CDR3 regions used RNA transcripts (as template). RT-PCR in the first round used HTBI primers; a second-round multiplex PCR followed. TCRdb processed the multiplex PCR reads anew with MiXCR; each CDR3 protein has one entry. The sample holds fewer than 350,000 distinct CDR3 sequences, roughly a sixth seen once. The sequence came from an adult man with Graves' ophthalmopathy. Material for sequencing was peripheral blood.

CDR3 protein: CASSIRDTEAFF. As DNA, the CDR3 is TGTGCCAGCAGCATACGTGACACTGAAGCTTTCTTT. V usage is TRBV6-5 and J usage is TRBJ1-1; D is ambiguous. Trimming stripped 6 bases from V and 3 bases from J, with 8 bases between. The germline V gene encodes CDR1 MNHEY and CDR2 SVGAGI. The CDR3 totals 12 residues.